This is a list of T cell receptor beta chains from one sample in a study of Ad26.COV2.S vaccination and SARS-CoV-2 variants. The data were produced by immunoSEQ multiplex PCR, yet TCRdb's version contains in-frame clones alone and is incomplete. The sample consists of about 680,000 clones, more than 80% of them appearing once. The starting material was peripheral blood, obtained in a trial of Ad26.COV2.S vaccine versus placebo. These TCRs come from a person between 18 and 65 years old who received the Ad26.COV2.S COVID-19 vaccine or a placebo. Each CDR3 is given without its conserved first and last residue.

J: TRBJ2-7; V: TRBV7-6; CDR3: AQGGLYEQY
J: TRBJ1-1; V: TRBV5-1; CDR3: ASSPGPQSSEAF
J: TRBJ2-5; V: TRBV11-3; CDR3: ASSSLTDNQETQY
J: TRBJ2-7; V: TRBV6-2/TRBV6-3; CDR3: ASSYDLETRGLREQY
J: TRBJ2-5; V: TRBV5-4; CDR3: ASSRDRVVETQY
J: TRBJ1-1; V: TRBV19; CDR3: ASSIRTGGDTEAF
J: TRBJ1-1; V: TRBV19; CDR3: ASRTPRDSGTEAF
J: TRBJ2-2; V: TRBV19; CDR3: ASSKASGRYWTGELF
J: TRBJ1-1; V: TRBV30; CDR3: AWSRDLGNTEAF
J: TRBJ1-3; V: TRBV2; CDR3: ASSPTGSSGNTIY
J: TRBJ2-5; V: TRBV30; CDR3: AWSPGIPETQY
J: TRBJ2-7; V: TRBV14; CDR3: ASSQGVAGAAYEQY
J: TRBJ2-2; V: TRBV5-1; CDR3: ASRGGLANTGELF
J: TRBJ2-5; V: TRBV6-5; CDR3: ASSYRGEETQY
J: TRBJ2-7; V: TRBV19; CDR3: ASSMGAANYEQY
J: TRBJ2-7; V: TRBV6-5; CDR3: ASSRDRTYYEQY
J: TRBJ2-7; V: TRBV29-1; CDR3: SVGPSTAYEQY
J: TRBJ1-1; V: TRBV6-2/TRBV6-3; CDR3: ASSYPIQGATTEAF
J: TRBJ1-3; V: TRBV3-1/TRBV3-2; CDR3: TSSQEARFRSGNTIY
J: TRBJ1-5; V: TRBV5-6; CDR3: ASSLMNTAYSNQPQH
J: TRBJ2-7; V: TRBV5-1; CDR3: ASSLAGAFYEQY
J: TRBJ2-2; V: TRBV12-3/TRBV12-4; CDR3: ASSLASTGELF
J: TRBJ1-5; V: TRBV28; CDR3: ASSGGGSNQPQH
J: TRBJ1-6; V: TRBV3-1/TRBV3-2; CDR3: ASSQVQYNSPLH
J: TRBJ2-3; V: TRBV24-1; CDR3: ATQGTSGSLDTQY
J: TRBJ2-1; V: TRBV4-3; CDR3: ASSQSGGALNEQF
J: TRBJ2-1; V: TRBV6-5; CDR3: ASSPRLAGDNEQF
J: TRBJ1-1; V: TRBV15; CDR3: ATSREKRAAEAF
J: TRBJ1-1; V: TRBV2; CDR3: ASSFDRGYTEAF
J: TRBJ2-1; V: TRBV10-1; CDR3: ASPWERRDRGNNEQF
J: TRBJ1-5; V: TRBV5-1; CDR3: ASSFRGGGQPQH
J: TRBJ1-5; V: TRBV6-5; CDR3: ASSYSAGSNQPQH
J: TRBJ1-5; V: TRBV7-2; CDR3: ASSLSLVGGQPQH
J: TRBJ1-4; V: TRBV27; CDR3: ASSRDRAGGEKLF
J: TRBJ1-1; V: TRBV6-5; CDR3: ASSSPGVVEAF
J: TRBJ1-6; V: TRBV19; CDR3: ASSIVTSSYNSPLH
J: TRBJ2-7; V: TRBV6-2/TRBV6-3; CDR3: ASSSAGTSGRLYEQY
J: TRBJ2-1; V: TRBV4-2; CDR3: ASSLPGTSGHNEQF
J: TRBJ2-3; V: TRBV5-6; CDR3: ASSPPAGLTDTQY
J: TRBJ2-7; V: TRBV18; CDR3: ASSPGTGTSYEQY
J: TRBJ2-5; V: TRBV2; CDR3: ASTIRAAEETQY
J: TRBJ2-3; V: TRBV11-2; CDR3: ASSVDIYTDTQY
J: TRBJ2-3; V: TRBV6-4; CDR3: ASSGSGADTQY
J: TRBJ2-7; V: TRBV5-8; CDR3: ASTLRAGGEQY
J: TRBJ2-3; V: TRBV5-1; CDR3: ASSLLSDRGPDTQY
J: TRBJ2-1; V: TRBV29-1; CDR3: SVEGGRGSYNEQF
J: TRBJ1-4; V: TRBV5-6; CDR3: ASSLERQDGLTNEKLF
J: TRBJ2-5; V: TRBV2; CDR3: ASSAGLAVQETQY
J: TRBJ1-1; V: TRBV7-9; CDR3: ASSARQHMNTEAF
J: TRBJ2-7; V: TRBV6-4; CDR3: ASASYEQY
J: TRBJ2-3; V: TRBV6-4; CDR3: ASSRDRFYTDTQY
J: TRBJ1-4; V: TRBV18; CDR3: ASSPESQYEGEKLF
J: TRBJ1-5; V: TRBV21-1; CDR3: ASRGVLRVNQPQH
J: TRBJ1-6; V: TRBV6-4; CDR3: ASSLDFNSPLH
J: TRBJ1-3; V: TRBV18; CDR3: ASSPSVSDTIY